This T cell receptor beta chain was found in a study of PD-1 blockade in classical Hodgkin lymphoma. V shed 4 bases and J 4 bases; nucleotides not matched to a gene: 2. The CDR3 contains 13 residues. Germline lookup yields CDR1 SGHRS and CDR2 YFSETQ. The data were produced by immunoSEQ multiplex PCR, yet TCRdb's version contains in-frame clones alone and is incomplete. The repertoire holds just under 65,000 clones, with 91% as singletons. As to time point: cycle 4 day 1 (C4D1), after 5 to 7 weeks of nivolumab. All the patients suffered relapse after autologous stem cell transplantation, and brentuximab vedotin exposure differed.

Sequencing was performed on peripheral blood mononuclear cells (PBMCs), taken before the fourth cycle of nivolumab. The TCR sequence derives from a human donor with classical Hodgkin lymphoma. The chain recombines TRBV5-1 with TRBJ2-5; the match to TRBD2 covers 9 bases. The CDR3 DNA reads TGCGCCAGCAGCATTAGCGGGGGAGAGACCCAGTACTTC. The encoded protein is CASSISGGETQYF.